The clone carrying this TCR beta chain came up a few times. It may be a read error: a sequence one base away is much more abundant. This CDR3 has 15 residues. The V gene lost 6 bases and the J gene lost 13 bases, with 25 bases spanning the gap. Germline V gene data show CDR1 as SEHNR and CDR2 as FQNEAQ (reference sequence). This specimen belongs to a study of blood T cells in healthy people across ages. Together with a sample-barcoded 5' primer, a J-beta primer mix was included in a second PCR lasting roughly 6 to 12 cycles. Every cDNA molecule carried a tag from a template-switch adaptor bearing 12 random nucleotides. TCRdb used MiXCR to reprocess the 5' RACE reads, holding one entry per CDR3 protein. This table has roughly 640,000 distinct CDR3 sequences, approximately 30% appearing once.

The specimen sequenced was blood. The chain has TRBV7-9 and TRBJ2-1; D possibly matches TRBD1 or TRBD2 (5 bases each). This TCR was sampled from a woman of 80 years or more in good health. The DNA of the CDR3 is TGTGCCAGCAGTTACTTGGGGCAGGGAGAAGAGACCCAGTTCTTC. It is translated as CASSYLGQGEETQFF.